This T cell receptor (beta chain) was identified in a study of blood T cell repertoires in COVID-19. Across the whole study: There were acute and convalescent COVID-19 samples, and they came from the United States, Italy and Spain.

Enrolled through a virtual design, the participants were between about 18 and 100 years of age and came from about two dozen US areas. Clinical histories supplied by participants themselves formed the basis of cohort assignment. The CDR3 has 15 residues. The V end was cut by 4 bases, the J end by 1 base, with 16 bases between. Germline V gene sequence: CDR1 SQVTM, CDR2 ANQGSEA. As processed by the authors: Counts of nucleated cells, estimated from reference gene primer amplification, were obtained. TCRdb's table, derived via immunoSEQ multiplex PCR, lists solely in-frame clones and lacks some. V, J and clone size were drawn from that table, and D and trimming were deduced from the DNA. Of about 300,000 clones listed, 80% to 90% are singletons.

The source material was PBMCs or T cells enriched from blood (not recorded which). This TCR came from a woman between 18 and 29 years old who had recovered from COVID-19. V gene TRBV29-1 combines with J gene TRBJ2-5; D perhaps matches TRBD2 (5 bases). The CDR3 region is CSVVLVEASQETQYF. In DNA, the CDR3 is TGCAGCGTTGTGCTCGTGGAGGCCTCCCAAGAGACCCAGTACTTC.